The 3 T cell receptor beta chains listed next were all sequenced from one sample in a study of human T cells and chemical hapten exposure. Time point noted: patch test 2, 6 weeks after DPC sensitization. Stated treatment: therapeutic diphenylcyclopropenone sensitization with weekly scalp DPC. TCRdb passed the RACE reads through MiXCR, listing each CDR3 protein once. Counted here are hundreds of thousands of distinct CDR3 sequences, about 6% occurring once; the ten biggest clones make up over 5.5%. The source material was whole blood, sampled in connection with sensitization to the hapten diphenylcyclopropenone (DPC). These receptors all stem from a woman younger than 30 with alopecia areata. Some clones in this sample may be carry-over from other donors' samples.

The V gene is TRBV6-6, the J gene TRBJ2-1; D may be TRBD1 or TRBD2 (5 bases each). The CDR3 extends over 15 amino acids. Per the germline V gene, CDR1 is MNHNY and CDR2 is SVGAGI (reference sequence). The V and J ends lost 0 bases and 6 bases respectively, with 12 bases between them. CDR3 amino acids: CASSYSRGMSNEQFF. The DNA for the CDR3 is TGTGCCAGCAGTTACTCGAGGGGAATGTCCAATGAGCAGTTCTTC.

The chain links TRBV7-2 to TRBJ2-3, with 13 bases that match TRBD2. V dropped 5 bases and J dropped 2; count of bases not matched to a gene: 10. The CDR3 extends over 18 amino acids. In germline, CDR1 is SGHTA, CDR2 FQGNSA. CDR3 region: CASSPRLAGGVYTDTQYF. CDR3 nucleotides: TGTGCCAGCAGCCCTAGACTAGCGGGGGGCGTTTACACAGATACGCAGTATTTT.

This clonotype was observed a handful of times. V is TRBV5-6 and J is TRBJ1-2, with D possibly matching TRBD1 (5 bases). In germline, CDR1 is SGHDT, CDR2 YYEEEE. This CDR3 region has 13 residues. V lost 0 bases and J lost 3, with 6 bases in between. DNA for the CDR3: TGTGCCAGCAGCTTGGCGGGGCACTATGGCTACACCTTC. Translated, it gives CASSLAGHYGYTF.